This T cell receptor beta chain is from a study of graft-versus-host responses after intestinal transplantation. Across the study: Recipients received multivisceral, liver-intestinal, or isolated intestinal transplants. Whole-study results and caveats: Across patients carrying graft-donor T cell macrochimerism, allografts held high graft-versus-host to host-versus-graft clonal ratios. GvH clones detected in recipient marrow included some appearing first in ileum or blood.

The table came from immunoSEQ multiplex PCR; TCRdb's copy has only in-frame clones and leaves some out. The sample holds fewer than 90,000 clones, about 94% seen once. J gave up 4 bases and V 0 bases, and 7 bases lay outside the gene matches. The CDR3 extends over 17 amino acids. Germline V gene sequence: CDR1 SGHNT, CDR2 YENEEA. A word on this clone: Its antigen is not known.

Sequencing used unstimulated CD4+ T cells sorted from spleen or lymph node cells, obtained before transplant. This sequence originates from a human donor who was the organ donor for an intestinal transplant. This rearrangement joins TRBV11-3 to TRBJ2-1; 9 bases match TRBD1. Here the CDR3 reads CASSLDYLGTGYNEQFF. The DNA of the CDR3 is TGTGCCAGCAGCTTAGATTACTTAGGGACAGGGTACAATGAGCAGTTCTTC. Complete variable domain (other parts from reference TRBV11-3 and TRBJ2-1): EAGVVQSPRYKIIEKKQPVAFWCNPISGHNTLYWYLQNLGQGPELLIRYENEEAVDDSQLPKDRFSAERLKGVDSTLKIQPAELGDSAVYLCASSLDYLGTGYNEQFFGPGTRLTVL.